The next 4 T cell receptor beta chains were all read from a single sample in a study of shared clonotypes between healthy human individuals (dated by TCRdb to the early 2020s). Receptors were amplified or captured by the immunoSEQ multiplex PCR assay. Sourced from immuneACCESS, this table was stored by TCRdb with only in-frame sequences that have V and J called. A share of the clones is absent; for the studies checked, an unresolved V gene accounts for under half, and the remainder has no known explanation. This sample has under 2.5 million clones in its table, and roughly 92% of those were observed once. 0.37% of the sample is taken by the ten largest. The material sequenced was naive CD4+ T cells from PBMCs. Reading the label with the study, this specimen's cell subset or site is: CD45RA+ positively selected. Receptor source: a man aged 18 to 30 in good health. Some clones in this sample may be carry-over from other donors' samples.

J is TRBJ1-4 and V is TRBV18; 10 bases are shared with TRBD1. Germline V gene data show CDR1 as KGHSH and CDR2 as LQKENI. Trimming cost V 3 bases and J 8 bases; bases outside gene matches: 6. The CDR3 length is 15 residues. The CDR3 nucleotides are TGTGCCAGCTCACCGCCGGGACAGGGGAAGGAAAAACTGTTTTTT. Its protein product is CASSPPGQGKEKLFF.

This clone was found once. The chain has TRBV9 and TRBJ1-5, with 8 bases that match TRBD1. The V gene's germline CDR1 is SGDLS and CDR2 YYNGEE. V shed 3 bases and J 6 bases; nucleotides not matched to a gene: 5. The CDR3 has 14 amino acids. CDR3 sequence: CASSGTGGIQPQHF. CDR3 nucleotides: TGTGCCAGCAGCGGAACAGGGGGAATTCAGCCCCAGCATTTT.

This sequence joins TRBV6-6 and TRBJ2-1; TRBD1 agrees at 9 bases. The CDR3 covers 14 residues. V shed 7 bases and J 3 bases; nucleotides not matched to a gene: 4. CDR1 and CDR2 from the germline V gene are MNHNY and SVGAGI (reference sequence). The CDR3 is CASIPGQGYNEQFF. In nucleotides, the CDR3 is TGTGCCAGCATCCCGGGACAGGGCTACAATGAGCAGTTCTTC.

This CDR3 is CASKPGALATYEQYF. CDR3 nucleotides: TGTGCCAGCAAACCCGGGGCACTAGCCACCTACGAGCAGTACTTC. The rearrangement uses TRBV6-5 and TRBJ2-7, with D tentatively TRBD2 (6 bases). V lost 7 bases to trimming and J lost 2 bases, with 18 bases between them. This CDR3 region has 15 residues. Germline V gene data show CDR1 as MNHEY and CDR2 as SVGAGI.